The entry below describes one TCR beta chain. The antigen remains undetermined. Sequencing used immunoSEQ multiplex PCR; TCRdb keeps in-frame clones, though not all of them. The sample has about 160,000 clones, roughly 88% seen once. The sample comes from a study of T cell responses to AZD1222 COVID-19 vaccine. Study-wide results and caveats: Baseline testing showed seropositivity in only 5 or 6 AZD1222 recipients. Reportedly, nearly half of unique spike TCRs recognized epitopes outside B.1.351/B.1.1.7 mutations. A mostly white British donor set with more females was recruited, and clonal diversity was possibly underestimated.

The CDR3 sequence is 15 residues long. The ends were cut back, 2 bases at V and 3 bases at J, with 13 bases in the middle. Germline assignment: CDR1 MNHEY and CDR2 SMNVEV (reference sequence). J is TRBJ1-1 and V is TRBV27; D is perhaps TRBD1 (6 bases). The clonotype originates from an adult who received the AZD1222 COVID-19 vaccine. The specimen was peripheral blood, collected 28 days after the second AZD1222 dose. CDR3 amino acids: CASSLGDRSHTEAFF. The DNA of the CDR3 is TGTGCCAGCAGTTTAGGCGACAGGAGTCACACTGAAGCTTTCTTT.